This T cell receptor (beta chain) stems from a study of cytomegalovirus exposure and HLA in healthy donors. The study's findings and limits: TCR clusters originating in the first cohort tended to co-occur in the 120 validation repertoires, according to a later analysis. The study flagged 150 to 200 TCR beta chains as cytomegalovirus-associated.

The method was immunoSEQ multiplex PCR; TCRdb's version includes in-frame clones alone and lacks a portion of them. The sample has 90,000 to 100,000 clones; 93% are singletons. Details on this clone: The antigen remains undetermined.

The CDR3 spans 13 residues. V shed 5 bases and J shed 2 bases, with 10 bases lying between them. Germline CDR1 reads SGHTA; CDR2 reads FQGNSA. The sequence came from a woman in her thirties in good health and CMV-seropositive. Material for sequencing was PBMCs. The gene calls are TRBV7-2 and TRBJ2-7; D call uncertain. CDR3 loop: CASSPHQPYEQYF. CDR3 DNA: TGTGCCAGCAGCCCACACCAACCCTACGAGCAGTACTTC. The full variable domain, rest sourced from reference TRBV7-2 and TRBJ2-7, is GAGVSQSPSNKVTEKGKDVELRCDPISGHTALYWYRQSLGQGLEFLIYFQGNSAPDKSGLPSDRFSAERTGGSVSTLTIQRTQQEDSAVYLCASSPHQPYEQYFGPGTRLTVT.